This entry lists 27 T cell receptor beta chains sequenced from one sample in a study of T cells expressing NK-cell markers. TCRdb reprocessed the 5' RACE reads; each CDR3 protein has one entry and no DNA is given. Across about 460,000 distinct CDR3 sequences, the top ten clones capture under 1.5% of the sample. The sample taken for sequencing was blood T cells: a sorted CD56 or NKG2C T cell subset, CD4+ or CD8+ T cells, or bulk PBMC T cells (not recorded which). The receptors here all came from a woman between 50 and 59 years old in good health.

V is TRBV20-1 and J is TRBJ1-4. The V gene's germline CDR1 is DFQATT and CDR2 SNEGSKA (reference sequence). The CDR3 spans 13 residues. This chain's CDR3 is CSATEGHGEKLFF.

The J gene is TRBJ1-2, the V gene TRBV20-1. There are 14 residues in the CDR3. The germline V gene encodes CDR1 DFQATT and CDR2 SNEGSKA (reference sequence). The chain's CDR3 is CSARWSGGNYGYTF.

V and J are TRBV12-3 or TRBV12-4 and TRBJ2-3; no DNA is available, so the TRBD1 call from TCRdb remains unchecked. CDR3 length equals 17 residues. This chain's CDR3 is CASSLHGTGAFTDTQYF.

The chain employs TRBV25-1 and TRBJ2-1; the D call from TCRdb, TRBD2, cannot be confirmed without DNA. CDR3 size: 16 residues. CDR1 and CDR2 from the germline V gene are MGHDK and SYGVNS. CDR3 loop: CASSQTTGLGANEQFF. The full variable domain, with the rest looked up from reference TRBV25-1 and TRBJ2-1, is EADIYQTPRYLVIGTGKKITLECSQTMGHDKMYWYQQDPGMELHLIHYSYGVNSTEKGDLSSESTVSRIRTEHFPLTLESARPSHTSQYLCASSQTTGLGANEQFFGPGTRLTVL.

The V and J genes are TRBV9 and TRBJ1-2. The CDR3 consists of 15 residues. Germline V gene data show CDR1 as SGDLS and CDR2 as YYNGEE. The chain's CDR3 is CASSVDGGDNYGYTF.

The J gene is TRBJ2-1, the V gene TRBV14; without DNA, the TCRdb call of TRBD2 cannot be checked. Germline values: CDR1 SGHDN, CDR2 FVKESK. This CDR3 has 15 residues. The CDR3 loop is CASSRGGTLYNEQFF.

The chain is built from TRBV5-6 and TRBJ1-6; with no DNA, the TCRdb D assignment of TRBD1 cannot be verified. The CDR3 runs 15 residues. The germline CDR1 and CDR2 sequences are SGHDT and YYEEEE. CDR3 sequence reads: CASSTTPGRNSPLHF.

V gene TRBV7-2 combines with J gene TRBJ1-3. The CDR3 runs to 19 residues. Germline CDR1 is SGHTA and CDR2 is FQGNSA. The CDR3 protein is CATLTWDASLPLAGNTIYF.

The V and J genes are TRBV7-7 and TRBJ2-1; TCRdb's D gene call, TRBD1, goes unchecked for lack of DNA. There are 14 residues in the CDR3. Germline loops: CDR1 SSHAT, CDR2 FNYEAQ (reference sequence). The CDR3 reads CASSLGSGGGEQFF.

The rearrangement links TRBV7-2 to TRBJ2-2; TCRdb's D gene call, TRBD2, goes unchecked for lack of DNA. The V gene's germline CDR1 is SGHTA and CDR2 FQGNSA. The CDR3 spans 15 residues. The CDR3 loop reads CASSFLAGWTGELFF. Filled out from reference TRBV7-2 and TRBJ2-2, the complete variable domain reads GAGVSQSPSNKVTEKGKDVELRCDPISGHTALYWYRQSLGQGLEFLIYFQGNSAPDKSGLPSDRFSAERTGGSVSTLTIQRTQQEDSAVYLCASSFLAGWTGELFFGEGSRLTVL.

The chain recombines TRBV18 with TRBJ2-7; TCRdb gives TRBD1 as the D gene, but with no DNA this cannot be confirmed. The CDR3 is 15 amino acids. Germline V lookup: CDR1 KGHSH, CDR2 LQKENI. The CDR3 loop is CASSPRPGQTYEQYF.

The chain has TRBV20-1 and TRBJ2-1; TCRdb indicates TRBD1, and absent DNA this call remains unverified. CDR1 and CDR2 from the germline V gene are DFQATT and SNEGSKA (reference sequence). The CDR3 has 13 residues. CDR3 loop: CSAPGTGGHGQFF.

The gene calls are TRBV6-5 and TRBJ1-2. Germline-derived CDR1 and CDR2 are MNHEY and SVGAGI. The CDR3 has 14 residues. CDR3 residues: CASSYNSEASGYTF.

V gene TRBV6-5 combines with J gene TRBJ1-1. The germline CDR1 and CDR2 sequences are MNHEY and SVGAGI. The CDR3 has 14 residues. Here the CDR3 reads CASTLGRGNTEAFF.

This chain links TRBV7-2 with TRBJ2-1; TCRdb outputs TRBD2, but without DNA this stays unchecked. CDR1 and CDR2 from the germline V gene are SGHTA and FQGNSA. The CDR3 sequence is 15 residues long. The CDR3 loop is CASSQPPTSGRGQFF.

V gene TRBV25-1 combines with J gene TRBJ2-5; TCRdb selects TRBD2, and the lack of DNA leaves this call unchecked. This CDR3 has 19 amino acids. Germline CDR1 reads MGHDK; CDR2 reads SYGVNS. The CDR3 region is CASSESKGLGGGSRKTQYF. Based on the CDR3 plus reference TRBV25-1 and TRBJ2-5, the full variable domain is EADIYQTPRYLVIGTGKKITLECSQTMGHDKMYWYQQDPGMELHLIHYSYGVNSTEKGDLSSESTVSRIRTEHFPLTLESARPSHTSQYLCASSESKGLGGGSRKTQYFGPGTRLLVL.

The V and J genes are TRBV10-3 and TRBJ2-5; TCRdb picks TRBD2, but there is no DNA to check that call. The germline V gene encodes CDR1 ENHRY and CDR2 SYGVKD. CDR3 length equals 14 residues. CDR3 residues: CAAGLGTSGETQYF.

The chain carries TRBV3-1 and TRBJ1-1; TCRdb selects TRBD1, and the lack of DNA leaves this call unchecked. Looked up from germline, CDR1 is LGHDT and CDR2 is YNNKEL (reference sequence). This CDR3 has 14 residues. The CDR3 is CASSQDSVRGHAFF.

The genes are TRBV5-5 and TRBJ1-1. The CDR3 contains 14 residues. Germline-derived CDR1 and CDR2 are SGHKS and YYEKEE (reference sequence). CDR3 sequence reads: CASSFGGVGVEAFF.

The chain links TRBV29-1 to TRBJ2-1; lacking DNA, the TRBD2 call made by TCRdb goes unchecked. Germline V gene data show CDR1 as SQVTM and CDR2 as ANQGSEA. The CDR3 length is 13 residues. The CDR3 region is CSVPGLGLNEQFF.

The chain couples TRBV14 to TRBJ2-7. The length of the CDR3 is 14 residues. Germline V gene data show CDR1 as SGHDN and CDR2 as FVKESK. The CDR3 is CASSQEGNVGEQYF.

CDR3 in amino acids: CATSDLQDSTAGSTDTQYF. The chain is built from TRBV24-1 and TRBJ2-3; the D call from TCRdb, TRBD2, cannot be confirmed without DNA. The CDR3 is made up of 19 amino acids. CDR1 and CDR2 from the germline V gene are KGHDR and SFDVKD.

The V gene is TRBV5-1, the J gene TRBJ2-3; TCRdb selects TRBD2, and the lack of DNA leaves this call unchecked. CDR1 and CDR2 from the germline V gene are SGHRS and YFSETQ. This CDR3 region has 15 residues. CDR3 sequence reads: CASSSAGSGTDTQYF.

V and J are TRBV5-1 and TRBJ1-2; TCRdb selects TRBD1, and the lack of DNA leaves this call unchecked. The CDR3 spans 14 residues. In germline, CDR1 is SGHRS, CDR2 YFSETQ. The chain's CDR3 is CASSWGQGNYGYTF.

The gene calls are TRBV5-1 and TRBJ1-2; there is no DNA to check the TCRdb D call of TRBD1. Germline V gene data show CDR1 as SGHRS and CDR2 as YFSETQ. This CDR3 has 15 residues. The CDR3 loop is CASSFGHLENYGYTF.

V usage is TRBV5-1 and J usage is TRBJ2-7; checking the TCRdb D call of TRBD2 is not possible without DNA. Germline lookup yields CDR1 SGHRS and CDR2 YFSETQ. The CDR3 runs 14 residues. The CDR3 reads CASRAGGLSYEQYF.

The chain joins TRBV29-1 to TRBJ1-2; absent DNA, TCRdb's TRBD1 call cannot be checked. Germline-derived CDR1 and CDR2 are SQVTM and ANQGSEA. CDR3 size: 12 residues. This chain's CDR3 is CSVRGRNAGYTF. Supplemented by reference TRBV29-1 and TRBJ1-2, the full variable domain reads SAVISQKPSRDICQRGTSLTIQCQVDSQVTMMFWYRQQPGQSLTLIATANQGSEATYESGFVIDKFPISRPNLTFSTLTVSNMSPEDSSIYLCSVRGRNAGYTFGSGTRLTVV.